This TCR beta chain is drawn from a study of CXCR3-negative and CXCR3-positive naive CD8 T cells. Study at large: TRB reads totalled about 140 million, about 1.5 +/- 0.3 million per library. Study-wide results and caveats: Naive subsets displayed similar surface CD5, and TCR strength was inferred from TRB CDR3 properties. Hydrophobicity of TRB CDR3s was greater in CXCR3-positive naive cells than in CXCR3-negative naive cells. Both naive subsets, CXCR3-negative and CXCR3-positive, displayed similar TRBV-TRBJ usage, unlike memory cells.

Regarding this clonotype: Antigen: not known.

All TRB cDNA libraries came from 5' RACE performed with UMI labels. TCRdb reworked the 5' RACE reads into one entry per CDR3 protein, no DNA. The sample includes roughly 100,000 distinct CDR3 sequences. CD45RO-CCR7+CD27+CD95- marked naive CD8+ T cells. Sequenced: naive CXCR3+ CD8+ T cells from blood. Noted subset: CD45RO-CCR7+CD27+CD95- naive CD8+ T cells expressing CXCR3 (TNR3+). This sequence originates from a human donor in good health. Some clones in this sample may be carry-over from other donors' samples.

The CDR3 sequence: CASTSAGLSYNEQFF. The chain couples TRBV12-3 or TRBV12-4 to TRBJ2-1. The CDR3 is 15 amino acids.